The 18 T cell receptor beta chains given below trace back to one sample, sequenced in a study of tumor-infiltrating lymphocytes in oesophageal squamous cell carcinoma. TCRdb reprocessed the PCR reads with MiXCR, giving one entry per CDR3 protein. Of roughly 10,000 distinct CDR3 sequences in the sample, under 75% were seen once. The sequenced sample consisted of esophageal tumor tissue. The receptors were sampled from a female donor with esophageal squamous cell carcinoma.

This clonotype was seen many times. The gene calls are TRBV5-1 and TRBJ2-1; D not resolved. The CDR3 contains 14 residues. The V end lost 1 base, the J end lost 0 bases, and 5 bases lay between the germline ends. From germline, CDR1 is SGHRS and CDR2 YFSETQ. Here the CDR3 DNA reads TGCGCCAGCAGCTTGCAGAGCTCCTACAATGAGCAGTTCTTC. This sequence encodes CASSLQSSYNEQFF.

This clonotype has more than one count but fewer than ten. In DNA form, the CDR3 reads TGTGCCAGCAGCCGTAGACTCTCTCAAGAGACCCAGTACTTC. Residues: CASSRRLSQETQYF. The chain is built from TRBV7-2 and TRBJ2-5; D uncertain. The V and J ends lost 5 bases and 2 bases respectively, with 12 bases between them. This CDR3 region has 14 residues. The germline V gene encodes CDR1 SGHTA and CDR2 FQGNSA.

A note on this clonotype: Relative to the germline gene, one junction end is altered; a read error may explain this. The chain is built from TRBV7-6 and TRBJ2-1, with a weak D call TRBD1 (6 bases). This CDR3 has 15 amino acids. The germline gives CDR1 SGHVS, CDR2 FNYEAQ. The CDR3 DNA sequence: TGTGCTAGCAGCCTAAACAGGGAGATCTACAATGAGCAGTTCTTC. This codes for CASSLNREIYNEQFF.

The rearrangement joins TRBV7-2 to TRBJ2-3; TRBD2 matches 7 bases. The J call is in doubt because the DNA end fits TRBJ2-1 better. CDR1 and CDR2 (germline): SGHTA, FQGNSA. This CDR3 region has 15 residues. CDR3 bases: TGTGCCAGCAGCTTAGTAGCTAGCGGATACAATGAGCAGTTCTTC. Protein: CASSLVASGYNEQFF.

This rearrangement joins TRBV12-3 or TRBV12-4 to TRBJ2-3; D may be TRBD2 (6 bases). V was pared by 6 bases and J by 4 bases, with 8 bases between. The CDR3 is made up of 12 amino acids. DNA for the CDR3: TGTGCCAGCAGCCGACTAGCAGATACGCAGTATTTT. Residues: CASSRLADTQYF.

This chain uses TRBV10-3 with TRBJ2-1, with D tentatively TRBD2 (5 bases). This CDR3 has 14 residues. Trimming pared 6 bases from V and 6 bases from J, leaving 15 bases between. The germline CDR1 and CDR2 sequences are ENHRY and SYGVKD. The CDR3 DNA follows: TGTGCCATCAGGACCGAGAGACTATCCAATGAGCAGTTCTTC. Its translation is CAIRTERLSNEQFF.

This chain links TRBV12-3 or TRBV12-4 with TRBJ2-7; no firm D call. V lost 4 bases to trimming and J lost 3 bases, with 4 bases between them. The CDR3 consists of 11 residues. The CDR3: CASSSYYEQYF. The CDR3 DNA reads TGTGCCAGCAGTTCCTACTACGAGCAGTACTTC.

In its sample, this clonotype ranks as medium-sized. This sequence may be a read error, since a much larger clone differs from it by one base. This rearrangement joins TRBV7-3 to TRBJ2-7, with TRBD2 matching over 8 bases. With 5 bases clipped from V and 7 bases from J, the junction kept 13 bases outside the gene matches. CDR1 SGHTA and CDR2 FQGTGA come from the germline V gene. CDR3 length: 15 residues. The CDR3 protein is CASSPRLAFYNEQYF. CDR3 in DNA: TGTGCCAGCAGCCCACGACTAGCGTTCTACAATGAGCAGTACTTC.

This clonotype was picked up many times. The chain carries TRBV5-1 and TRBJ2-2; D not resolved. V lost 6 bases, J lost 6 bases, and 18 bases lay in between. Germline V gives CDR1 SGHRS, CDR2 YFSETQ. The CDR3 is made up of 15 amino acids. The CDR3 DNA reads TGCGCCAGCAAAGCGACCACGCTAGTCTCCGGGGAGCTGTTTTTT. This sequence encodes CASKATTLVSGELFF. The full variable domain, completed using reference TRBV5-1 and TRBJ2-2, is KAGVTQTPRYLIKTRGQQVTLSCSPISGHRSVSWYQQTPGQGLQFLFEYFSETQRNKGNFPGRFSGRQFSNSRSEMNVSTLELGDSALYLCASKATTLVSGELFFGEGSRLTVL.

This clonotype was seen many times. The rearrangement uses TRBV27 and TRBJ2-2; 8 nucleotides line up with TRBD2. CDR3 length: 15 residues. The germline V gene encodes CDR1 MNHEY and CDR2 SMNVEV (reference sequence). J gave up 5 bases and V 5 bases, and 7 bases lay outside the gene matches. CDR3 nucleotides: TGTGCCAGCAGTCGCCGACTAGCGAGTACCGGGGAGCTGTTTTTT. Translating gives CASSRRLASTGELFF.

By sample fraction, this clonotype is large. The rearrangement uses TRBV7-8 and TRBJ2-7, with D hard to call. V was trimmed by 10 bases and J by 3 bases, leaving 16 bases between them. Per the germline V gene, CDR1 is SGHVS and CDR2 is FQNEAQ. The CDR3 runs to 13 residues. The CDR3 DNA is TGTGCCAACTCCCCCACCTATTGCTACGAGCAGTACTTC. The encoded protein is CANSPTYCYEQYF.

With respect to this clonotype: The junction does not match germline at one end; this may be a read error. V usage is TRBV6-1 and J usage is TRBJ1-6; TRBD1 matches 8 bases. The CDR3 consists of 15 residues. Germline CDR1 MNHNS, CDR2 SASEGT. The CDR3 sequence is CASSEAGTGGSPLHF. The CDR3, as DNA: TGTGCCAGCAGTGAAGCAGGGACAGGCGGCTCACCCCTCCACTTC.

This clonotype appeared a few times. The genes are TRBV7-8 and TRBJ2-1, with 9 bases aligning to TRBD2. V shed 4 bases, J shed 2 bases, and the junction held 6 bases outside the gene matches. This CDR3 is 16 amino acids long. Germline V CDR1 and CDR2: SGHVS, FQNEAQ. This CDR3 is CASSYTTSGTYNEQFF. The CDR3 nucleotides are TGTGCCAGCAGCTATACGACTAGCGGAACCTACAATGAGCAGTTCTTC.

V usage is TRBV7-2 and J usage is TRBJ1-1, with D possibly TRBD1 on 5 matching bases. V was cut by 5 bases and J by 7 bases, with 14 bases left in between. The CDR3 runs to 13 residues. Germline CDR1 reads SGHTA; CDR2 reads FQGNSA. The chain's CDR3 is CASSHLRGDEAFF. In nucleotides, the CDR3 is TGTGCCAGCAGCCACTTGCGGGGGGATGAAGCTTTCTTT.

CDR3 in amino acids: CATSDFRFAGNANEQFF. In DNA, the CDR3 is TGTGCCACCAGTGATTTCCGTTTCGCAGGGAACGCGAATGAGCAGTTCTTC. The V gene is TRBV24-1, the J gene TRBJ2-1; a weak D match, TRBD1 (5 bases). The CDR3 has 17 amino acids. CDR1 is KGHDR and CDR2 is SFDVKD in the germline V gene. Trimming took off 1 base at V and 7 bases at J, with 19 bases between the two ends.

V is TRBV11-2 and J is TRBJ2-7; 7 nucleotides line up with TRBD2. The better agreement between TRBJ2-1 and the DNA end casts doubt on the J call. The CDR3 has 14 amino acids. Germline V CDR1 and CDR2: SGHAT, FQNNGV. CDR3 sequence reads: CASSLGLAGNEQFF. The CDR3 region has the DNA TGTGCCAGCAGCTTAGGACTAGCCGGTAATGAGCAGTTCTTC.

By sample fraction, this clonotype is medium-sized. The chain has TRBV6-1 and TRBJ2-3; D is unresolved. The CDR3 is 13 residues long. The V gene's germline CDR1 is MNHNS and CDR2 SASEGT. Trimming took 6 bases from V and 3 from J, leaving 10 bases between them. The CDR3 coding sequence is TGTGCCAGCAGGGCTCGAAAGACAGATACGCAGTATTTT. Translation: CASRARKTDTQYF.

This clonotype was observed at least ten times. The rearrangement joins TRBV6-6 to TRBJ2-5, with 13 bases fitting TRBD2. The V and J ends lost 0 bases and 4 bases, in that order; junction bases with no gene match: 8. This CDR3 is 18 amino acids long. Germline V gene sequence: CDR1 MNHNY, CDR2 SVGAGI (reference sequence). The CDR3 region is CASSYSGLAGEGAETQYF. The CDR3 nucleotides read TGTGCCAGCAGTTACTCAGGACTAGCGGGAGAAGGCGCAGAGACCCAGTACTTC.